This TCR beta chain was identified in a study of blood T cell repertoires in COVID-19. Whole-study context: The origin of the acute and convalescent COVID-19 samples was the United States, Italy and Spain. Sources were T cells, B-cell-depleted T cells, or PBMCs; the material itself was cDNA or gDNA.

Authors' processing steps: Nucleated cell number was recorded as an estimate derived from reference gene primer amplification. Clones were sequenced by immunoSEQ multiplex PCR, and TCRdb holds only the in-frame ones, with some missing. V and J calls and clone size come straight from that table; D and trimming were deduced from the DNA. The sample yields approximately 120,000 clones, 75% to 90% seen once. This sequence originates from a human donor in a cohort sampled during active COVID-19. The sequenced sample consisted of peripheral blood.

The chain's CDR3 is CASSPDRAVGELFF. CDR3 coding DNA: TGTGCCAGCAGCCCCGACAGGGCGGTCGGGGAGCTGTTTTTT. The chain has TRBV11-3 and TRBJ2-2; 7 bases line up with TRBD1. After removal of 5 bases from V and 7 bases from J, the junction contained 7 bases not matched to a gene. The CDR3 length is 14 residues. CDR1 is SGHNT, CDR2 YENEEA, per germline.